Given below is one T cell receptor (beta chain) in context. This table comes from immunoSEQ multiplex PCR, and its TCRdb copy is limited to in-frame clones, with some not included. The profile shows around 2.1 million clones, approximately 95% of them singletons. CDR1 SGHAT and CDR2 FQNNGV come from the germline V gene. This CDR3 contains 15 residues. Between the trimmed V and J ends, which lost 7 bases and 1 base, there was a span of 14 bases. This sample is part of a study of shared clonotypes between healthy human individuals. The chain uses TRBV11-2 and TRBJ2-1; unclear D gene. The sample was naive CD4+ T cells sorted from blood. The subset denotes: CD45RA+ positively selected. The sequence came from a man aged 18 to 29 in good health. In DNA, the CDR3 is TGTGCCAGCAACGTTAACGAAGGGTCCTACAATGAGCAGTTCTTC. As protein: CASNVNEGSYNEQFF.